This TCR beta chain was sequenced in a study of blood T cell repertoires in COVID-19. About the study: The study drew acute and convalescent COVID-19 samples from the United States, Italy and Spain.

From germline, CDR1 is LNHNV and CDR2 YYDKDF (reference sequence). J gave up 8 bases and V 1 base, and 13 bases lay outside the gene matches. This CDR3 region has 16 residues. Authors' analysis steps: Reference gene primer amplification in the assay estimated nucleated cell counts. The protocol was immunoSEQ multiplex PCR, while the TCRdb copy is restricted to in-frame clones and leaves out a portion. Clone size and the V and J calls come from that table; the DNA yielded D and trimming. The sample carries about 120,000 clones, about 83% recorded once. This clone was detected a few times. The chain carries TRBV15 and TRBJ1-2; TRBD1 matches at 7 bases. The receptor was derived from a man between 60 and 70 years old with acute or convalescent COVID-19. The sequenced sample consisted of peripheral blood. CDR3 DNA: TGTGCCACCAGCAGAGGGGGGACAGCCGGCACTAGGGGCTACACCTTC. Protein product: CATSRGGTAGTRGYTF.